A single sample is the source of the 3 T cell receptor beta chains below, sequenced in a study of cytomegalovirus exposure and HLA in healthy donors. In the PCR, 60 Vbeta and 13 Jbeta primers were used. Some clones are missing from TCRdb's copy, which holds only in-frame ones; the method was immunoSEQ multiplex PCR. The sample consists of 150,000 to 200,000 clones, 70% to 80% of them appearing once. The sample comprised PBMCs. These TCRs come from a man between 25 and 39 years old in good health and CMV-seropositive.

V gene TRBV6-1 combines with J gene TRBJ1-4; D remains ambiguous. The CDR3 consists of 13 residues. V was clipped by 2 bases and J by 5 bases, with 6 bases between them. The germline V gene has CDR1 MNHNS and CDR2 SASEGT. DNA for the CDR3: TGTGCCAGCAGTGAACGGGAAAATGAAAAACTGTTTTTT. Translation: CASSERENEKLFF.

This clone occurred once. This rearrangement joins TRBV7-6 to TRBJ2-7; 7 bases fit TRBD1. Germline V lookup: CDR1 SGHVS, CDR2 FNYEAQ. The V gene end was trimmed by 5 bases and the J gene end by 0 bases; junction bases not matched to a gene: 10. The CDR3 loop spans 16 amino acids. The CDR3 coding sequence is TGTGCCAGCAGCGCGAACAGGGGAGTAGGCTCCTACGAGCAGTACTTC. Encoded protein: CASSANRGVGSYEQYF.

V gene TRBV7-8 combines with J gene TRBJ2-4; 8 nucleotides line up with TRBD2. Germline V gives CDR1 SGHVS, CDR2 FQNEAQ. CDR3 size: 18 residues. Trimming removed 4 bases from V and 6 bases from J; junction bases left unmatched: 17. CDR3 in amino acids: CASSSRMRGAFPVNIQYF. DNA for the CDR3: TGTGCCAGCAGCTCCAGAATGCGGGGGGCGTTTCCGGTAAACATTCAGTACTTC. The entire variable domain, with the rest obtained from reference TRBV7-8 and TRBJ2-4, is as follows: GAGVSQSPRYKVAKRGQDVALRCDPISGHVSLFWYQQALGQGPEFLTYFQNEAQLDKSGLPSDRFFAERPEGSVSTLKIQRTQQEDSAVYLCASSSRMRGAFPVNIQYFGAGTRLSVL.